These T cell receptor beta chains were read from a single sample in a study of metastatic and nonmetastatic thyroid tumors. Via MiXCR, TCRdb re-called the PCR reads. The sample carries tens of thousands of clones, 20% to 25% recorded once. Specimen: blood. The source of these receptors is a female donor with papillary thyroid cancer or a benign thyroid nodule (not recorded which). Some clones in this sample may be carry-over from other donors' samples. Both conserved end residues are part of each CDR3. D genes are given only for firm matches. The size of a clone is reported for some rows only, either as once, few or many, or as a class for expanded clones.

clone_size,d_call,j_call,v_call,cdr3_nt,cdr3_aa
NA,NA,TRBJ2-1,TRBV5-1,TGCGCCAGCAGCTTTGCTTATTTGGGATGGGGTCACAATGAGCAGTTCTTC,CASSFAYLGWGHNEQFF
few,NA,TRBJ1-6,TRBV6-1,TGTGCCAGCAGTGAACAGGGAACTTCCTATAATTCACCCCTCCACTTT,CASSEQGTSYNSPLHF
few,TRBD2,TRBJ2-1,TRBV2,TGTGCCAGCAGTGTGGCGGGAGGGGTTTACAATGAGCAGTTCTTC,CASSVAGGVYNEQFF
many,NA,TRBJ1-1,TRBV28,TGTGCCAGCAGTTCGGTGGCGACGTGGGCTTTCTTT,CASSSVATWAFF
NA,TRBD2,TRBJ2-3,TRBV5-5,TGTGCCAGCAGTCTAGCGGGAGAAGGCACAGATACGCAGTATTTT,CASSLAGEGTDTQYF
many,NA,TRBJ1-2,TRBV9,TGTGCCAGCACAGGCGGATGTGGCTACACCTTC,CASTGGCGYTF
once,TRBD2,TRBJ2-7,TRBV6-2/TRBV6-3,TGTGCCACCAGCATCATGACTAGCGGGAGACCCTACGATCAGTACTTC,CATSIMTSGRPYDQYF
many,TRBD1,TRBJ2-2,TRBV28,TGTGCCAGCAGTTTATCCGGGACAGGTAGTTCGAGGGAGCTGTTTTTT,CASSLSGTGSSRELFF
many,NA,TRBJ1-4,TRBV5-1,TGCGCCAGCAGCCCGACGGGAGTTAATGAAAAACTGTTTTTT,CASSPTGVNEKLFF
medium-sized,TRBD2,TRBJ2-1,TRBV20-1,TGCAGTGCTAGCTCCCCTGGACTAGCATCAGAGGAGCAGTTCTTC,CSASSPGLASEEQFF
NA,NA,TRBJ2-5,TRBV7-9,TGTGCCAGCTGCCTGGGGGGTGGAGAGACCCAGTACTTC,CASCLGGGETQYF
NA,NA,TRBJ1-1,TRBV10-1,TGCGCCAGCTCAGAGCGGAGAAGAGACACTGAAGCTTTCTTT,CASSERRRDTEAFF
NA,TRBD2,TRBJ2-2,TRBV18,TGTGCCAGCTCACCACTAGCGGGAGGTGAAACCGGGGAGCTGTTTTTT,CASSPLAGGETGELFF
few,NA,TRBJ1-2,TRBV10-3,TGTGCCATCAGTGAGTCGCCGGTAGCCTATGGCTACACCTTC,CAISESPVAYGYTF
many,TRBD2,TRBJ2-6,TRBV7-2,TGTGCCAGCAGCCCTAGCGGGAGCTTTTCTGGGGCCAACGTCCTGACTTTC,CASSPSGSFSGANVLTF
NA,NA,TRBJ2-1,TRBV20-1,TGCAGTGCTAGTAGCGGTAGCGCCAATGAGCAGTTCTTC,CSASSGSANEQFF
NA,TRBD1,TRBJ2-3,TRBV7-3,TGTGCCAGCAGCCTCAGGGGGTTTCACACAGATACGCAGTATTTT,CASSLRGFHTDTQYF
many,NA,TRBJ1-4,TRBV5-1,TGCGCCAGCAGCTTGGGAGGGAATGAAAAACTGTTTTTT,CASSLGGNEKLFF
NA,TRBD1,TRBJ2-2,TRBV11-2,TGTGCCAGCAGCTTATTCGGACAGGGGGCGATCGGTAAGCTGTTTTTT,CASSLFGQGAIGKLFF
NA,NA,TRBJ1-1,TRBV5-1,TGCGCCAGCAGTCTGGACAGCTCGGCCACTGAAGCTTTCTTT,CASSLDSSATEAFF
NA,NA,TRBJ2-7,TRBV9,TGTGCCAGCAGCGTACAGGGACACCTGGACGAGCAGTACTTC,CASSVQGHLDEQYF
NA,NA,TRBJ2-7,TRBV6-2/TRBV6-3,TGTGCCAGCAACGGGTATGGGGTATACGAGCAGTACTTC,CASNGYGVYEQYF
many,NA,TRBJ2-2,TRBV10-2,TGCGCCAGCGGGAGCTCGAACACCGGGGAGCTGTTTTTT,CASGSSNTGELFF
medium-sized,NA,TRBJ1-5,TRBV20-1,TGCAGTGCTAAAGGACCCGCCAATCAGCCCCAGCATTTT,CSAKGPANQPQHF
NA,TRBD1,TRBJ1-2,TRBV5-5,TGTGCCAGCAGCTCCGTGACAGGGCGATATGGCTACTCCTTC,CASSSVTGRYGYSF
many,TRBD2,TRBJ2-7,TRBV4-1,TGCGCCAGCAGCCAAGATTACCGGCACGGGGGGGCCTACGAGCAGTACTTC,CASSQDYRHGGAYEQYF
many,NA,TRBJ2-7,TRBV7-2,TGTGCCAGCAGCCAGGGGTGGGGACTATCGACCTACGAGCAGTACTTC,CASSQGWGLSTYEQYF
medium-sized,NA,TRBJ2-7,TRBV12-3/TRBV12-4,TGTGCCAGCAGTTTTGGGGGGTTACGCCTCTACGAGCAGTACTTC,CASSFGGLRLYEQYF
NA,TRBD1,TRBJ2-7,TRBV19,TGTGCCAGTAGTATCGGACAGGGGGGGTACGAGCAGTACTTC,CASSIGQGGYEQYF
once,NA,TRBJ2-7,TRBV18,TGTGCCAGCCCACCTACAGACTACGAGCAGTACTTC,CASPPTDYEQYF
many,NA,TRBJ2-5,TRBV6-1,TGTGCCAGCAGTGAAGGCGCGGGGGCGGGAGAGACCCAGTACTTC,CASSEGAGAGETQYF
many,TRBD2,TRBJ2-2,TRBV4-1,TGCGCCAGCAGCCAAGGGGTAGCGGGAGCGGGCGGGGAGCTGTTTTTT,CASSQGVAGAGGELFF
many,NA,TRBJ2-5,TRBV4-3,TGCGCCAGCAGCCAAGGAGAGGGGAGGACCCAGTACTTC,CASSQGEGRTQYF